The sequence of this TCR beta chain was determined in a study of OX40 agonist ivuxolimab in advanced cancers. Profiled with immunoSEQ multiplex PCR; TCRdb holds only in-frame clones, not every one. Of 85,000 to 95,000 clones listed, 90% to 95% were seen once; the top ten hold around 2.5%. With 5 bases removed from V and 1 base from J, the gap between germline ends came to 12 bases. The CDR3 loop spans 15 amino acids. Germline values: CDR1 SGHNT, CDR2 YYREEE (reference sequence). This clone was seen a single time. Its antigen remains unknown. General study findings and limits: Clones of CD4+ and CD8+ blood T cells grew by week 6 at doses of 0.1 to 3.0 mg/kg.

V usage is TRBV5-4 and J usage is TRBJ2-2; either TRBD1 or TRBD2 may fit D (5 bases each). This sequence was found in an adult with an advanced solid tumor such as melanoma, head and neck, liver or kidney cancer. The input for sequencing was CD4+ or CD8+ T cells sorted from blood, taken in a trial of the OX40 agonist ivuxolimab. This CDR3 is CASSPGTVNTGELFF. CDR3 nucleotides: TGTGCCAGCAGTCCCGGGACCGTGAACACCGGGGAGCTGTTTTTT.